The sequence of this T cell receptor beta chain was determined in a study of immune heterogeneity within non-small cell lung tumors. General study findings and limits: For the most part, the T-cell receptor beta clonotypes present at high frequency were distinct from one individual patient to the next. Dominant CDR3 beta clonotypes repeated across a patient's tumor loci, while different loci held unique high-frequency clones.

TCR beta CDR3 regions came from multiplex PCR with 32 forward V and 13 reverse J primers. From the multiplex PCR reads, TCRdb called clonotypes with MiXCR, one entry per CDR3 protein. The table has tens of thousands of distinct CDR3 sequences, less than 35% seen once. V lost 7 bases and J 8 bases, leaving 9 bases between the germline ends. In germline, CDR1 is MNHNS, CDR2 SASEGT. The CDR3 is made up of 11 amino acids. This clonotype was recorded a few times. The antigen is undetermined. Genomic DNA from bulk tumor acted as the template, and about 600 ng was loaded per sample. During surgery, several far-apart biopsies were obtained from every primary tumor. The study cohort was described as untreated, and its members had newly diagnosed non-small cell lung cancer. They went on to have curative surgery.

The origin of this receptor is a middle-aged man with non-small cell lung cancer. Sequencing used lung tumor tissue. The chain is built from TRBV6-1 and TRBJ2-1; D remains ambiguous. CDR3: CASNFLDEQFF. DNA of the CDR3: TGTGCCAGCAACTTCCTGGATGAGCAGTTCTTC.